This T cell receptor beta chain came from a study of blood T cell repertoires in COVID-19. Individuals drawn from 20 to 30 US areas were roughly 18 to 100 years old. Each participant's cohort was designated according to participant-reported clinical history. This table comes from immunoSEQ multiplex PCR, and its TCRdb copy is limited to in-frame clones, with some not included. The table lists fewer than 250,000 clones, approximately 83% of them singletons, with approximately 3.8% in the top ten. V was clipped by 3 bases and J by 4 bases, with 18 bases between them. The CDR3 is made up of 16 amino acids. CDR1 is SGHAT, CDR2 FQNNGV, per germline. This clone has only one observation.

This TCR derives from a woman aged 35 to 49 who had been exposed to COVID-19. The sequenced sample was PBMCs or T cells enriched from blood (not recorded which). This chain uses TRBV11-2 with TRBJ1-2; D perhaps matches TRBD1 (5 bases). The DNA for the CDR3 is TGTGCCAGCAGCTTGGTGTTTCAGGGCCCAACCTATGGCTACACCTTC. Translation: CASSLVFQGPTYGYTF.